Each of the 17 T cell receptor beta chains below was sequenced from the same sample in a study of cytomegalovirus exposure and HLA in healthy donors. Primers included in the PCR were 60 Vbeta and 13 Jbeta primers. Using immunoSEQ multiplex PCR, the repertoire was profiled, and TCRdb retains in-frame clones only, with some absent. The sample contains about 170,000 clones, approximately 81% of which appear only once. Sequencing input: PBMCs. These receptors originate from a woman aged 45-59 years in good health and CMV-seronegative.

Remarks on this clone: A read error may account for a junction end that differs from germline. This rearrangement joins TRBV7-9 to TRBJ2-1; 9 bases line up with TRBD2. Germline CDR1 reads SEHNR; CDR2 reads FQNEAQ (reference sequence). The CDR3 contains 18 residues. The CDR3 spells CSSTSRVGGGASHNEQFF. CDR3 bases: TGTTCCAGCACCTCAAGGGTCGGCGGGGGGGCATCCCACAATGAGCAGTTCTTC.

The chain recombines TRBV11-3 with TRBJ2-7; D is ambiguous. The CDR3 consists of 14 residues. CDR1 and CDR2 (germline): SGHNT, YENEEA. V lost 0 bases to trimming and J lost 3 bases, with 9 bases between them. CDR3 bases: TGTGCCAGCAGCTTAGAGGGCCCAGACTACGAGCAGTACTTC. It codes for CASSLEGPDYEQYF.

V and J are TRBV7-9 and TRBJ1-5; D may be TRBD1 (6 bases). The germline V gene encodes CDR1 SEHNR and CDR2 FQNEAQ (reference sequence). Deletions cut 5 bases from V and 4 bases from J, with 12 bases between. This CDR3 spans 14 amino acids. CDR3 DNA sequence: TGTGCCAGCAGCGCGCAGGGGTGGAATCAGCCCCAGCATTTT. Protein product: CASSAQGWNQPQHF.

V gene TRBV14 combines with J gene TRBJ2-7, with no clear D. CDR3 size: 14 residues. Germline CDR1 and CDR2: SGHDN and FVKESK. Trimming took 1 base from V and 7 from J, leaving 14 bases between them. In nucleotides, the CDR3 is TGTGCCAGCAGCCAAGTAGCTGCTTTCGGGGAGCAGTACTTC. It specifies CASSQVAAFGEQYF.

This clone was counted between two and nine times. The chain recombines TRBV6-5 with TRBJ2-3; possible D gene TRBD1, 6 bases. This CDR3 comprises 15 residues. Germline loops: CDR1 MNHEY, CDR2 SVGAGI. V lost 2 bases and J lost 3, with 12 bases in between. CDR3 in DNA: TGTGCCAGCAGTTACGAACAGGGCTTAACAGATACGCAGTATTTT. Translating it yields CASSYEQGLTDTQYF.

In this sample, this clone turned up a few times. The chain has TRBV19 and TRBJ1-1; 8 bases map to TRBD1. The CDR3 contains 15 residues. Losses at the gene ends were 3 bases for V and 1 base for J; bases not matched to a gene: 4. Germline V gene lookup returns CDR1 LNHDA and CDR2 SQIVND (reference sequence). In DNA, the CDR3 is TGTGCCAGTAGTATCCGGACAGGGACGAACACTGAAGCTTTCTTT. As protein: CASSIRTGTNTEAFF.

The rearrangement uses TRBV5-1 and TRBJ1-1; D not certain. Germline CDR1 SGHRS, CDR2 YFSETQ. Trimming pared 1 base from V and 0 bases from J, leaving 19 bases between. The CDR3 is 18 residues long. The CDR3 is CASSLLGGPGRMNTEAFF. The CDR3 region has the DNA TGCGCCAGCAGCTTGTTGGGCGGACCTGGGAGAATGAACACTGAAGCTTTCTTT.

The chain joins TRBV6-1 to TRBJ2-2, with 8 bases lining up with TRBD1. CDR3 length: 14 residues. Germline V gives CDR1 MNHNS, CDR2 SASEGT. V lost 5 bases, J lost 6 bases, and 5 bases stayed unmatched. CDR3 DNA: TGTGCCAGCAGTTCAGGGGGCGGGTCCGGGGAGCTGTTTTTT. This encodes CASSSGGGSGELFF.

J is TRBJ2-3 and V is TRBV5-1; 8 bases line up with TRBD2. Germline CDR1 SGHRS, CDR2 YFSETQ. V dropped 3 bases and J dropped 1; count of bases not matched to a gene: 7. This CDR3 comprises 16 residues. CDR3 sequence: CASSSGNSGGTDTQYF. The DNA of the CDR3 is TGCGCCAGCAGCTCGGGAAATAGCGGGGGCACAGATACGCAGTATTTT.

This chain joins TRBV7-8 and TRBJ1-1; no clear D. This CDR3 has 15 residues. The germline V gene has CDR1 SGHVS and CDR2 FQNEAQ. Trimming left V 1 base short and J 1 base short, with 10 bases between. CDR3 in DNA: TGTGCCAGCAGCTTAGGGGGAGGGCGGAACACTGAAGCTTTCTTT. It translates to CASSLGGGRNTEAFF.

This chain links TRBV5-1 with TRBJ2-2; D is possibly TRBD1 (5 bases). V lost 2 bases to trimming and J lost 1 base, with 9 bases between them. The CDR3 runs to 15 residues. Germline lookup yields CDR1 SGHRS and CDR2 YFSETQ. The CDR3 DNA reads as TGCGCCAGCAGCTTCCGCAGGGAGAACACCGGGGAGCTGTTTTTT. It encodes CASSFRRENTGELFF.

This clone was found a few times. The chain has TRBV9 and TRBJ1-2; D is perhaps TRBD1 (5 bases). Germline V lookup: CDR1 SGDLS, CDR2 YYNGEE. The CDR3 runs 15 residues. Trimming removed 0 bases at V and 0 bases at J, with 9 bases between. The CDR3 spells CASSVAGGSNYGYTF. The CDR3 region has the DNA TGTGCCAGCAGCGTAGCTGGGGGGTCTAACTATGGCTACACCTTC.

The rearrangement links TRBV28 to TRBJ2-5; D is possibly TRBD1 (5 bases). The germline V and J ends were trimmed by 8 bases and 7 bases, with 14 bases remaining between them. Germline V gene lookup returns CDR1 MDHEN and CDR2 SYDVKM. The CDR3 has 12 residues. CDR3 DNA sequence: TGTGCCAGCGGGGCCGGCCACTTGACCCAGTACTTC. It yields the protein CASGAGHLTQYF.

The rearrangement joins TRBV6-5 to TRBJ1-2; unclear D gene. This CDR3 is 14 amino acids long. Per germline, CDR1 MNHEY and CDR2 SVGAGI. Trimming took off 4 bases at V and 2 bases at J, with 11 bases between the two ends. The CDR3 loop reads CASSSTPQNYGYTF. CDR3 in DNA: TGTGCCAGCAGTTCCACCCCTCAGAACTATGGCTACACCTTC.

The CDR3 region has the DNA TGTGCCAGCAGCTTAGCGAAACGTCCGGGTTCCTACGAGCAGTACTTC. Encoded protein: CASSLAKRPGSYEQYF. The gene calls are TRBV7-6 and TRBJ2-7; D is uncertain. Between the trimmed V and J ends, which lost 0 bases and 1 base, there was a span of 13 bases. Germline V lookup: CDR1 SGHVS, CDR2 FNYEAQ. The CDR3 spans 16 residues.

The gene calls are TRBV4-3 and TRBJ2-1, with 10 bases aligning to TRBD2. This CDR3 region has 16 residues. Germline V gene lookup returns CDR1 LGHNA and CDR2 YSLEER. V dropped 0 bases and J dropped 6; count of bases not matched to a gene: 5. The CDR3 sequence is CASSQELAGVINEQFF. As DNA, the CDR3 is TGCGCCAGCAGCCAAGAGCTAGCGGGGGTTATCAATGAGCAGTTCTTC.

This clone was recorded a few times. The rearrangement joins TRBV28 to TRBJ2-7; 9 bases line up with TRBD1. The V gene's germline CDR1 is MDHEN and CDR2 SYDVKM. The CDR3 loop spans 13 amino acids. Trimming took 6 bases from V and 6 from J; bases not matched to a gene: 6. CDR3 sequence (DNA): TGTGCCAGCAGACTACAGGGGGCGGGCGAGCAGTACTTC. It specifies CASRLQGAGEQYF.